This T cell receptor beta chain was retrieved from a study of blood T cell repertoires in COVID-19. Study-wide background: Researchers got acute and convalescent COVID-19 samples from the United States, Italy and Spain.

Per the authors' pipeline: Amplification of reference gene primers was used by the study to estimate nucleated cell counts. Profiled with immunoSEQ multiplex PCR; TCRdb holds only in-frame clones, not every one. That table gives V, J and clone size, and the DNA gave D and trimming. The repertoire holds about 240,000 clones, with approximately 88% as singletons. The CDR3 runs 15 residues. Looked up from germline, CDR1 is SGDLS and CDR2 is YYNGEE. Trimming shortened V by 0 bases and J by 5 bases, and 9 bases separated the two germline ends. Input material: peripheral blood. The sequence came from a woman between 25 and 40 years old with acute or convalescent COVID-19. The chain combines TRBV9 with TRBJ1-6; D gene unclear. In DNA, the CDR3 is TGTGCCAGCAGCGTAGCTCGAACTCATAATTCACCCCTCCACTTT. This codes for CASSVARTHNSPLHF.